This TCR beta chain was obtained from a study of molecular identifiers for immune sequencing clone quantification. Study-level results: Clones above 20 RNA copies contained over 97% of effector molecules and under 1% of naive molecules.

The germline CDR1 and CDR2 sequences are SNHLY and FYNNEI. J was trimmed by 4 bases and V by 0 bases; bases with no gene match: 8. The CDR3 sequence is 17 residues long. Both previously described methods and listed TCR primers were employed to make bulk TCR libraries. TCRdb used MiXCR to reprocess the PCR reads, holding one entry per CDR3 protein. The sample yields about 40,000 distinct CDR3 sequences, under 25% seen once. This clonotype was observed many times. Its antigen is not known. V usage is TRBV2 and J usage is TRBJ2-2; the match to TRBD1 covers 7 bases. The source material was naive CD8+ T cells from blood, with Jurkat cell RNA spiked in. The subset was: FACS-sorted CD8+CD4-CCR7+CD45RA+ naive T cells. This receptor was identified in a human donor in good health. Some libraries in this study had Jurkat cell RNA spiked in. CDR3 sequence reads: CASSEATVTGFTGELFF. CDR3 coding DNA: TGTGCCAGCAGTGAAGCTACGGTGACAGGGTTCACCGGGGAGCTGTTTTTT.